The clone carrying this TCR beta chain was detected only a few times. TCRdb re-derived calls from the RT-PCR reads in MiXCR, one entry per CDR3 protein. The table shows approximately 720,000 distinct CDR3 sequences, with approximately 15% occurring only once. Specimen: memory CD4+ T cells from blood. The clonotype comes from a female donor in good health, serving as a healthy control.

This CDR3 reads CASSLGNGGVYTQYF. For the CDR3, the DNA is TGTGCCAGCAGCTTAGGTAACGGGGGCGTATATACGCAGTATTTT. V gene TRBV7-6 combines with J gene TRBJ2-3; D assignment may be TRBD1 or TRBD2 (6 bases each). Germline lookup yields CDR1 SGHVS and CDR2 FNYEAQ. The CDR3 loop spans 15 amino acids. V was trimmed by 1 base and J by 7 bases, leaving 15 bases between them.